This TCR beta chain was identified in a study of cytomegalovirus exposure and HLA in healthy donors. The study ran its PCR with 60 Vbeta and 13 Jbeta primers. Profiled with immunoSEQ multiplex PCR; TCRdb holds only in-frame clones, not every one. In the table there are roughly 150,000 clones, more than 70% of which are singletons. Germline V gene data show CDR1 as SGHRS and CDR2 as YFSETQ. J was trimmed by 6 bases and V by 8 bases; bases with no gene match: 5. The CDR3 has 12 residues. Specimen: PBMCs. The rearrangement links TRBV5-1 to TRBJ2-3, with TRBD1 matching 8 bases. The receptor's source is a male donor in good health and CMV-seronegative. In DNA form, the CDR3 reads TGCGCCAGTCGCAGGGGGCTGGATACGCAGTATTTT. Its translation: CASRRGLDTQYF.